One sample yielded the 22 T cell receptor beta chains listed below, sequenced in a study of Ad26.COV2.S vaccination and SARS-CoV-2 variants. Described treatment: 15 to 20 received Ad26.COV2.S at low or high dose, single or two shots; several received placebo; per-sample allocation not given. Samples analyzed were those drawn on day 63 after the first vaccine or placebo injection. TCRdb keeps only in-frame clones here, not all; method: immunoSEQ multiplex PCR. The data show about 320,000 clones, over 80% seen once. The sequences come from peripheral blood, collected in a trial of Ad26.COV2.S vaccine versus placebo. Receptor source: a person between 18 and 65 years old who received the Ad26.COV2.S COVID-19 vaccine or a placebo.

V usage is TRBV13 and J usage is TRBJ2-2; D unresolved. The CDR3 runs 14 residues. V gave up 6 bases and J gave up 5 bases, with 13 bases separating them. The V gene's germline CDR1 is PRHDT and CDR2 FYEKMQ (reference sequence). This CDR3 reads CASSSLRGTGELFF. In DNA form, the CDR3 reads TGTGCCAGCAGTAGCCTTCGTGGGACCGGGGAGCTGTTTTTT.

This sequence joins TRBV20-1 and TRBJ1-4, with D perhaps matching TRBD1 (5 bases). V was clipped by 7 bases and J by 8 bases, with 11 bases between them. Germline V gives CDR1 DFQATT, CDR2 SNEGSKA (reference sequence). The CDR3 has 11 amino acids. The CDR3 DNA reads TGCAGTGTCGAAGGGGAGGAAAAACTGTTTTTT. It codes for CSVEGEEKLFF.

The chain joins TRBV27 to TRBJ1-4, with D uncertain. With 5 bases removed from V and 4 bases from J, the gap between germline ends came to 8 bases. The CDR3 totals 13 residues. Germline assignment: CDR1 MNHEY and CDR2 SMNVEV (reference sequence). As DNA, the CDR3 is TGTGCCAGCAGTCGCTTCCATAATGAAAAACTGTTTTTT. Protein: CASSRFHNEKLFF.

This chain joins TRBV6-6 and TRBJ2-7; TRBD1 might be the D (6 bases). Trimming left V 8 bases short and J 3 bases short, with 11 bases between. The CDR3 runs 12 residues. CDR1 and CDR2 (germline): MNHNY, SVGAGI (reference sequence). In DNA, the CDR3 is TGTGCCAGCTCAACACAGGGCTACGAGCAGTACTTC. Translated: CASSTQGYEQYF.

The gene calls are TRBV5-1 and TRBJ1-4; D remains unclear. The V gene's germline CDR1 is SGHRS and CDR2 YFSETQ. Trimming removed 0 bases at V and 0 bases at J, with 9 bases between. The CDR3 consists of 16 residues. This CDR3 is CASSLVGTPTNEKLFF. The CDR3 coding sequence is TGCGCCAGCAGCTTGGTGGGCACCCCAACTAATGAAAAACTGTTTTTT. Filled out from reference TRBV5-1 and TRBJ1-4, the complete variable domain reads KAGVTQTPRYLIKTRGQQVTLSCSPISGHRSVSWYQQTPGQGLQFLFEYFSETQRNKGNFPGRFSGRQFSNSRSEMNVSTLELGDSALYLCASSLVGTPTNEKLFFGSGTQLSVL.

The V gene is TRBV18, the J gene TRBJ1-5; a possible D gene is TRBD1 (5 bases). CDR1 is KGHSH and CDR2 is LQKENI in the germline V gene. The CDR3 covers 15 residues. V dropped 7 bases and J dropped 3 bases, with 16 bases sitting between them. CDR3 nucleotide sequence: TGTGCCAGCTGCCCAAAAAACGGGGCCAATCAGCCCCAGCATTTT. Translating it yields CASCPKNGANQPQHF.

This chain joins TRBV28 and TRBJ2-7, with D hard to call. The ends were cut back, 5 bases at V and 1 base at J, with 12 bases in the middle. CDR1 is MDHEN and CDR2 is SYDVKM in the germline V gene. The CDR3 has 14 amino acids. CDR3 DNA sequence: TGTGCCAGCAGTAGTACAGCCTTTTCCTACGAGCAGTACTTC. Amino acids: CASSSTAFSYEQYF. Based on the CDR3 plus reference TRBV28 and TRBJ2-7, the full variable domain is DVKVTQSSRYLVKRTGEKVFLECVQDMDHENMFWYRQDPGLGLRLIYFSYDVKMKEKGDIPEGYSVSREKKERFSLILESASTNQTSMYLCASSSTAFSYEQYFGPGTRLTVT.

The chain has TRBV7-3 and TRBJ2-2, with D possibly matching TRBD1 (6 bases). Trimming removed 3 bases from V and 4 bases from J, with 12 bases in between. The CDR3 consists of 15 residues. Per germline, CDR1 SGHTA and CDR2 FQGTGA. CDR3 sequence (DNA): TGTGCCAGCAGCTTTGGGGGCGCGGGCACCGGGGAGCTGTTTTTT. The encoded protein is CASSFGGAGTGELFF.

V gene TRBV3-1 (or the pseudogene TRBV3-2) combines with J gene TRBJ2-1; 10 bases agree with TRBD2. CDR3 size: 16 residues. Germline CDR1 and CDR2: LGHDT and YNNKEL (reference sequence). Losses at the gene ends were 4 bases for V and 7 bases for J; bases not matched to a gene: 10. The CDR3: CASSRASGGILNEQFF. In DNA form, the CDR3 reads TGTGCCAGCAGCCGGGCTAGCGGGGGTATTTTAAATGAGCAGTTCTTC.

This clone has only a few counts. The chain uses TRBV9 and TRBJ1-6, with D uncertain. The CDR3 runs 16 residues. The germline V gene encodes CDR1 SGDLS and CDR2 YYNGEE. Trimming took off 0 bases at V and 4 bases at J, with 11 bases between the two ends. The CDR3 DNA is TGTGCCAGCAGCGTAGATGGAGGAGGGTATAATTCACCCCTCCACTTT. Residues: CASSVDGGGYNSPLHF.

The chain is built from TRBV9 and TRBJ1-1; D is unclear. The CDR3 loop spans 13 amino acids. Per germline, CDR1 SGDLS and CDR2 YYNGEE. The ends were cut back, 0 bases at V and 2 bases at J, with 5 bases in the middle. CDR3 in DNA: TGTGCCAGCAGCGTAGCCACCAACACTGAAGCTTTCTTT. As protein: CASSVATNTEAFF.

The V and J genes are TRBV28 and TRBJ2-6; weak D call: TRBD1 (6 bases). The CDR3 is made up of 12 amino acids. V lost 7 bases to trimming and J lost 8 bases, with 9 bases between them. Germline-derived CDR1 and CDR2 are MDHEN and SYDVKM. Written as DNA, the CDR3 is TGTGCCAGCAACGACAGGCCCAACGTCCTGACTTTC. This encodes CASNDRPNVLTF.

This clone appeared a single time. The chain couples TRBV9 to TRBJ1-4, with D possibly matching TRBD1 (5 bases). The CDR3 sequence is 15 residues long. V gave up 0 bases and J gave up 8 bases, with 14 bases separating them. The germline V gene encodes CDR1 SGDLS and CDR2 YYNGEE. The CDR3 reads CASSVGGQGREKLFF. The CDR3 coding sequence is TGTGCCAGCAGCGTAGGAGGGCAGGGAAGGGAAAAACTGTTTTTT.

V usage is TRBV5-1 and J usage is TRBJ2-3; a weak D match, TRBD1 (6 bases). Deletions cut 5 bases from V and 1 base from J, with 11 bases between. CDR3 length: 14 residues. The germline V gene has CDR1 SGHRS and CDR2 YFSETQ. Here the CDR3 DNA reads TGCGCCAGCAGAAAGGACAGCCGCACAGATACGCAGTATTTT. This codes for CASRKDSRTDTQYF.

This clone was seen just once. J is TRBJ1-5 and V is TRBV28, with 12 positions matching TRBD1. Germline-derived CDR1 and CDR2 are MDHEN and SYDVKM. The CDR3 has 20 residues. J was trimmed by 7 bases and V by 4 bases; bases with no gene match: 20. This CDR3 reads CASSYPKVPYSGTGGQPQHF. CDR3 sequence (DNA): TGTGCCAGCAGTTATCCAAAAGTCCCCTACTCCGGGACAGGGGGCCAGCCCCAGCATTTT.

This chain's CDR3 is CSASRSTSHNEQFF. CDR3 coding DNA: TGCAGTGCTAGTCGGTCGACATCACACAATGAGCAGTTCTTC. J is TRBJ2-1 and V is TRBV20-1; no definite D call. The CDR3 extends over 14 amino acids. V lost 3 bases and J 5 bases, leaving 14 bases between the germline ends. Germline lookup yields CDR1 DFQATT and CDR2 SNEGSKA (reference sequence).

The chain has TRBV9 and TRBJ1-6, with unresolved D. Trimming left V 0 bases short and J 5 bases short, with 12 bases between. The CDR3 consists of 16 residues. Germline V gene lookup returns CDR1 SGDLS and CDR2 YYNGEE. The DNA for the CDR3 is TGTGCCAGCAGCGTAGCGGTTAGCTCTCATAATTCACCCCTCCACTTT. It translates to CASSVAVSSHNSPLHF.

This clone has only a few counts. The V call is TRBV5-1, the J call TRBJ1-1, with a weak D call TRBD1 (5 bases). CDR1 SGHRS and CDR2 YFSETQ come from the germline V gene. Trimming left V 0 bases short and J 0 bases short, with 9 bases between. CDR3 length equals 15 residues. The CDR3 sequence is CASSLVGGMNTEAFF. CDR3 nucleotide sequence: TGCGCCAGCAGCTTGGTTGGGGGAATGAACACTGAAGCTTTCTTT.

V and J are TRBV19 and TRBJ2-3; 12 nucleotides match TRBD2. J was trimmed by 0 bases and V by 11 bases; bases with no gene match: 9. In germline, CDR1 is LNHDA, CDR2 SQIVND (reference sequence). The CDR3 consists of 16 residues. The CDR3 DNA reads as TGTGCCGGCCCGACTAGCGGGGGCCCTAGCACAGATACGCAGTATTTT. Its translation is CAGPTSGGPSTDTQYF.

This rearrangement joins TRBV7-9 to TRBJ1-3; D gene ambiguous. V lost 5 bases, J lost 0 bases, and 11 bases lay in between. CDR1 is SEHNR, CDR2 FQNEAQ, per germline (reference sequence). The CDR3 is 15 residues long. CDR3 in amino acids: CASSPGSYSGNTIYF. The DNA of the CDR3 is TGTGCCAGCAGCCCTGGATCCTACTCTGGAAACACCATATATTTT.

V gene TRBV9 combines with J gene TRBJ1-5; a possible D gene is TRBD1 (5 bases). CDR1 and CDR2 from the germline V gene are SGDLS and YYNGEE. The CDR3 spans 15 residues. V was cut by 3 bases and J by 5 bases, with 15 bases left in between. CDR3 region: CASSEFDRGDQPQHF. Here the CDR3 DNA reads TGTGCCAGCAGCGAATTCGATCGGGGGGATCAGCCCCAGCATTTT.

The rearrangement joins TRBV10-3 to TRBJ1-1; 11 bases agree with TRBD1. Germline CDR1 is ENHRY and CDR2 is SYGVKD. The CDR3 spans 15 residues. The V gene end was trimmed by 2 bases and the J gene end by 4 bases; junction bases not matched to a gene: 3. The CDR3 bases are TGTGCCATCAGTGAGGTGGGACAGGGGGGCACTGAAGCTTTCTTT. The encoded protein is CAISEVGQGGTEAFF.